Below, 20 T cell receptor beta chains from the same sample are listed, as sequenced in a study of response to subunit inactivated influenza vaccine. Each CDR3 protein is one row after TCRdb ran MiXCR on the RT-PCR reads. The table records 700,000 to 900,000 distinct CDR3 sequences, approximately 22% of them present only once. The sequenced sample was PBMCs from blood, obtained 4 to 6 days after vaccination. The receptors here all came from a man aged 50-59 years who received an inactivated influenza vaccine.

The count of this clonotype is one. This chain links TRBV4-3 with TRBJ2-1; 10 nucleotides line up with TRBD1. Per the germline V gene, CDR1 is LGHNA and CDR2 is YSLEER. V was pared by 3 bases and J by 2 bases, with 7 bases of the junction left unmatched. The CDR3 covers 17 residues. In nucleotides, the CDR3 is TGCGCCAGCAGCCAGGGGACAGGGGATATGGCCTACAATGAGCAGTTCTTC. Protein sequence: CASSQGTGDMAYNEQFF.

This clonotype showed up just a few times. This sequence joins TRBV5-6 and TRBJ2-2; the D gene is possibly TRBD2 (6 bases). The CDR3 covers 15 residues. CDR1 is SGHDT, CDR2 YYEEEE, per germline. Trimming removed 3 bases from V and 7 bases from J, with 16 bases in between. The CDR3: CASSWTSGENGELFF. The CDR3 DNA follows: TGTGCCAGCAGCTGGACTTCGGGGGAGAACGGGGAGCTGTTTTTT.

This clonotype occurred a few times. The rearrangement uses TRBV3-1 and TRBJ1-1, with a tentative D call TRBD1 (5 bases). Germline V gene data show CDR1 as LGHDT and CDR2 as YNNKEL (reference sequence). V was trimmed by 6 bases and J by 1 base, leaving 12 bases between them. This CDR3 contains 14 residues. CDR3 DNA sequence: TGTGCCAGCAGTCGATTCGACAGGAACACTGAAGCTTTCTTT. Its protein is CASSRFDRNTEAFF. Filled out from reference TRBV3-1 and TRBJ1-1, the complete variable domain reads DTAVSQTPKYLVTQMGNDKSIKCEQNLGHDTMYWYKQDSKKFLKIMFSYNNKELIINETVPNRFSPKSPDKAHLNLHINSLELGDSAVYFCASSRFDRNTEAFFGQGTRLTVV.

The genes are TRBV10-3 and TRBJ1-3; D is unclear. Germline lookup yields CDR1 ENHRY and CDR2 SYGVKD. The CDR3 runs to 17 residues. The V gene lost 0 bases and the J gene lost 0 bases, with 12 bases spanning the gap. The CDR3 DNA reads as TGTGCCATCAGTGAGTCCTGGACGGCGAGCTCTGGAAACACCATATATTTT. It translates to CAISESWTASSGNTIYF.

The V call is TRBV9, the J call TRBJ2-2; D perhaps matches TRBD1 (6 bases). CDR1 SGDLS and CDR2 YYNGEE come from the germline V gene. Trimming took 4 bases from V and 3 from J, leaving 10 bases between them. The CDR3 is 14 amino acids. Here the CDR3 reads CASSKEGDTGELFF. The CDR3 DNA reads TGTGCCAGCAGCAAAGAGGGGGACACCGGGGAGCTGTTTTTT.

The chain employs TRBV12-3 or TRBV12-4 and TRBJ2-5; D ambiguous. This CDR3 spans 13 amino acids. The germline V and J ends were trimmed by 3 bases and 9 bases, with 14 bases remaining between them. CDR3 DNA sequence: TGTGCCAGCAGTTTGGTAGCCAAGAGAGCCCAGTACTTC. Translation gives CASSLVAKRAQYF.

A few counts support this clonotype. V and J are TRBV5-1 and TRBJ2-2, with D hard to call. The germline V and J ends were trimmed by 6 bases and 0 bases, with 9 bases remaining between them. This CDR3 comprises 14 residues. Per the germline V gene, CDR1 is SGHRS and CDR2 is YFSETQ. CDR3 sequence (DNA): TGCGCCAGCATGTTTGAGTCGAACACCGGGGAGCTGTTTTTT. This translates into CASMFESNTGELFF.

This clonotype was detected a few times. In nucleotides, the CDR3 is TGTGCCATCAGTGAGGACAGGAGGAACACTGAAGCTTTCTTT. It codes for CAISEDRRNTEAFF. J is TRBJ1-1 and V is TRBV10-3; tentative D call: TRBD1 (6 bases). V was cut by 2 bases and J by 1 base, with 8 bases left in between. From germline, CDR1 is ENHRY and CDR2 SYGVKD. The CDR3 is 14 amino acids.

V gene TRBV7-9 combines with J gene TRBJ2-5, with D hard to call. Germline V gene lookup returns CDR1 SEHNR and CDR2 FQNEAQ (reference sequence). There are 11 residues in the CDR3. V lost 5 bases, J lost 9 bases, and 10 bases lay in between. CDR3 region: CASSTLGPQYF. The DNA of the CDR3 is TGTGCCAGCAGCACCCTTGGCCCCCAGTACTTC.

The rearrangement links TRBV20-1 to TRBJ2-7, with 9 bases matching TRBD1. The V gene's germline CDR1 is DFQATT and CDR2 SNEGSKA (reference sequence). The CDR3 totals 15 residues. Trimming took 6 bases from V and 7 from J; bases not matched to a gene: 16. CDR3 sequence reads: CSALDGTGSLLEQYF. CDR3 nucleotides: TGCAGTGCGTTAGATGGGACAGGGAGTTTATTGGAGCAGTACTTC.

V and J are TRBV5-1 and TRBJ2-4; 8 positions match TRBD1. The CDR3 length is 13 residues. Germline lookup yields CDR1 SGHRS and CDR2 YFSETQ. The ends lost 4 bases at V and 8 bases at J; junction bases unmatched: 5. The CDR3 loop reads CASSTGQVDIQYF. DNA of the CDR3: TGCGCCAGCAGCACGGGACAGGTTGACATTCAGTACTTC.

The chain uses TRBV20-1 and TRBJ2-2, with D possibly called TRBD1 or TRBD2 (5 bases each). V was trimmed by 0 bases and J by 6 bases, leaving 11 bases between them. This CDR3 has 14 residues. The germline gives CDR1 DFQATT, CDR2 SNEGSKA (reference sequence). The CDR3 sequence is CSARESLGAGELFF. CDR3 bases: TGCAGTGCTAGAGAGTCCTTGGGGGCCGGGGAGCTGTTTTTT.

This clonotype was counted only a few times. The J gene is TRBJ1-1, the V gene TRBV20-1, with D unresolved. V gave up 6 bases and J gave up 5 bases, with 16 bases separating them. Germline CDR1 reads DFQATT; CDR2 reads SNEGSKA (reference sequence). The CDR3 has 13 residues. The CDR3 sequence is CSATLGSGTEAFF. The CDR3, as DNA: TGCAGTGCAACCCTCGGTTCGGGGACTGAAGCTTTCTTT.

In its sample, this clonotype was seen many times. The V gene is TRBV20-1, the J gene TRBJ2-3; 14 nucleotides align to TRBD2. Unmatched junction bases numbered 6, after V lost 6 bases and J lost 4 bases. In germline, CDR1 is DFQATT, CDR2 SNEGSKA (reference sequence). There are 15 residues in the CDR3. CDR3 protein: CSAPGLAGAADTQYF. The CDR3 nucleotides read TGCAGTGCGCCGGGACTAGCGGGAGCCGCAGATACGCAGTATTTT.

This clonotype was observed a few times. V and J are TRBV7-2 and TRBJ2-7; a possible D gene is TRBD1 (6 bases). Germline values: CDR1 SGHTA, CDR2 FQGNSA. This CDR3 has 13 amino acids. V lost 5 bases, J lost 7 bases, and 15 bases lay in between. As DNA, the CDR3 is TGTGCCAGCAGCCGGGACAACGCTGGGGAGCAGTACTTC. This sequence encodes CASSRDNAGEQYF.

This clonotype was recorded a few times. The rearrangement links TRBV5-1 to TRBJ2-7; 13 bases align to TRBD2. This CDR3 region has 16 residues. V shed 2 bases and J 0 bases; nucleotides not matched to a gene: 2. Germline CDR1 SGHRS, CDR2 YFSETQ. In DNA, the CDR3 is TGCGCCAGCAGCTTCACTAGCGGGAGGGCCTCCTACGAGCAGTACTTC. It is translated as CASSFTSGRASYEQYF.

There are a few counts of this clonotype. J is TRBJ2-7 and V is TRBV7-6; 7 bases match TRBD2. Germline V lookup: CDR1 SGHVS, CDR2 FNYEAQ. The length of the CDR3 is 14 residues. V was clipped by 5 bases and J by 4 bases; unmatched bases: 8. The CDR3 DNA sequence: TGTGCCAGCAGCACTTGGAGCGGGGATTACGAGCAGTACTTC. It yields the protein CASSTWSGDYEQYF. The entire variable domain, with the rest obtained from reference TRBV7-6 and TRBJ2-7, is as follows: GAGVSQSPRYKVTKRGQDVALRCDPISGHVSLYWYRQALGQGPEFLTYFNYEAQQDKSGLPNDRFSAERPEGSISTLTIQRTEQRDSAMYRCASSTWSGDYEQYFGPGTRLTVT.

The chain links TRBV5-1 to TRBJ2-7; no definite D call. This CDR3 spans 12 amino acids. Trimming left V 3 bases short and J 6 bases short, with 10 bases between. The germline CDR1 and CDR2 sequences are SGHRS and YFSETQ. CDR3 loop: CASSSSPLEQYF. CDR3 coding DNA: TGCGCCAGCAGCTCCTCCCCCCTCGAGCAGTACTTC.

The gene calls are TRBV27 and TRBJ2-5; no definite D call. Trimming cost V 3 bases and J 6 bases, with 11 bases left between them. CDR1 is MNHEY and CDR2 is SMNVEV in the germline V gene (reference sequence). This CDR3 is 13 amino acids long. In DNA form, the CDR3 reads TGTGCCAGCAGTTTTTCGTCTGGAAAGACCCAGTACTTC. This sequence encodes CASSFSSGKTQYF.

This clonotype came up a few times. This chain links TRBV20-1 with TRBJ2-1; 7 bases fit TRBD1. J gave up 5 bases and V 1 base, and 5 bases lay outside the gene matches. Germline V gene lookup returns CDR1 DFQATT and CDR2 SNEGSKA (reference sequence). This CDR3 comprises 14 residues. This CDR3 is CSARVPGQNNEQFF. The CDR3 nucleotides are TGCAGTGCTAGAGTCCCGGGACAGAACAATGAGCAGTTCTTC.